This entry is about one T cell receptor (beta chain). V shed 4 bases and J 0 bases; nucleotides not matched to a gene: 11. This CDR3 has 17 amino acids. CDR1 and CDR2 from the germline V gene are SEHNR and FQNEAQ (reference sequence). This specimen comes from a study of T cell changes during pregnancy in multiple sclerosis. Sequenced by immunoSEQ multiplex PCR; TCRdb stores in-frame clones only, minus some. The sample shows tens of thousands of clones, about 93% of them seen only once. This chain joins TRBV7-9 and TRBJ1-1; 7 nucleotides match TRBD1. Material: peripheral blood, obtained after pregnancy. This TCR came from a female donor in good health, enrolled as a control in a pregnancy study. CDR3 nucleotides: TGTGCCAGCAGCTCAACAGGGGTCTTCGGGTTGAACACTGAAGCTTTCTTT. Protein: CASSSTGVFGLNTEAFF. The variable domain in full, completed from reference TRBV7-9 and TRBJ1-1, reads DTGVSQNPRHKITKRGQNVTFRCDPISEHNRLYWYRQTLGQGPEFLTYFQNEAQLEKSRLLSDRFSAERPKGSFSTLEIQRTEQGDSAMYLCASSSTGVFGLNTEAFFGQGTRLTVV.